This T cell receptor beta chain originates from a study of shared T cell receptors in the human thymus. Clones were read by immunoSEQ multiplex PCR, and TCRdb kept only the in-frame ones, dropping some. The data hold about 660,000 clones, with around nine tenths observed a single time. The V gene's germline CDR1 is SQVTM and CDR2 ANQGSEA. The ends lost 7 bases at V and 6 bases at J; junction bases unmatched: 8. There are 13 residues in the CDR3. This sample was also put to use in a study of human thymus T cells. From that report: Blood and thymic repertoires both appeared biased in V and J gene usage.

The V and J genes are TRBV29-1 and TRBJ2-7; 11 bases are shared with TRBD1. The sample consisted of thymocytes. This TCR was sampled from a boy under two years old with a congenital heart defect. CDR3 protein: CSAGQGARGEQYF. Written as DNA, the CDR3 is TGCAGCGCCGGACAGGGGGCGCGGGGCGAGCAGTACTTC.